Listed here are 5 T cell receptor beta chains from one sample, sequenced in a study of early stage breast cancer tumors. Produced via immunoSEQ multiplex PCR; TCRdb's table is partial and in-frame only. The sample yields over 25,000 clones, about 59% seen once. Input material: breast tumor tissue. All receptors come from a person aged 50-59 years with breast cancer.

This sequence joins TRBV5-1 and TRBJ2-3; TRBD2 matches at 13 bases. This CDR3 comprises 16 residues. Germline values: CDR1 SGHRS, CDR2 YFSETQ. The trim removed 9 bases at V and 1 base at J, leaving 8 bases unmatched. The CDR3 DNA reads as TGCGCCACCACTCGGGGGACTAGCGGGGGCACAGATACGCAGTATTTT. Its protein is CATTRGTSGGTDTQYF.

This rearrangement joins TRBV7-9 to TRBJ2-7, with a weak D call TRBD2 (6 bases). CDR1 and CDR2 (germline): SEHNR, FQNEAQ (reference sequence). The V and J ends lost 8 bases and 7 bases respectively, with 15 bases between them. CDR3 length equals 12 residues. In nucleotides, the CDR3 is TGTGCCAGCGACAAACGGGACTCGGAGCAGTACTTC. Protein: CASDKRDSEQYF.

This chain connects TRBV5-6 to TRBJ2-3; TRBD1 matches 7 bases. The V gene end was trimmed by 4 bases and the J gene end by 0 bases; junction bases not matched to a gene: 5. Germline lookup yields CDR1 SGHDT and CDR2 YYEEEE. The CDR3 consists of 15 residues. Written as DNA, the CDR3 is TGTGCCAGCAGCGACCTGACAGGGAGCACAGATACGCAGTATTTT. Protein: CASSDLTGSTDTQYF.

This chain connects TRBV14 to TRBJ2-7; D possibly uses TRBD1 or TRBD2 (6 bases each). There are 16 residues in the CDR3. CDR1 and CDR2 from the germline V gene are SGHDN and FVKESK. The V gene lost 1 base and the J gene lost 3 bases, with 16 bases spanning the gap. The CDR3 region has the DNA TGTGCCAGCAGCCAAGGTCATGGGGGGCGTTTCTACGAGCAGTACTTC. Translation: CASSQGHGGRFYEQYF.

The chain carries TRBV6-5 and TRBJ1-1; D not certain. V was clipped by 6 bases and J by 10 bases, with 24 bases between them. Germline loops: CDR1 MNHEY, CDR2 SVGAGI. CDR3 length: 15 amino acids. The CDR3 DNA sequence: TGTGCCAGCAGCCCCGGGGAGGCTGGTCCGGGTATAGCTTTCTTT. Amino acid sequence: CASSPGEAGPGIAFF.